This is a list of T cell receptor beta chains from one sample in a study of T-cell reconstitution after alpha-beta-depleted transplantation in children. TCRdb recomputed calls from the PCR reads with MiXCR, one row per CDR3 protein. Among 170,000 or so distinct CDR3 sequences listed, about 6.4% were seen once. Material: PBMCs from the stem cell graft donor, obtained from the stem cell graft. These receptors were obtained from a human donor who donated a stem cell graft to a child with Wiskott-Aldrich syndrome. CDR3s include the opening cysteine and the closing phenylalanine or tryptophan. Each record gives: J gene, clone size, D gene, V gene, CDR3 protein, CDR3 DNA. A D gene is named only where the DNA matches it firmly. Part of the rows lack a size; the others show once, few, many or a class for expanded clones.

TRBJ2-7	many	NA	TRBV27	CASQSGLNDEQYF	TGTGCCAGTCAATCGGGACTGAACGACGAGCAGTACTTC
TRBJ1-5	many	NA	TRBV12-3/TRBV12-4	CASSPRGTGAGRNQPQHF	TGTGCCAGCAGTCCCCGGGGCACCGGGGCGGGGAGAAATCAGCCCCAGCATTTT
TRBJ1-1	many	NA	TRBV6-1	CASSEEIAEAFF	TGTGCCAGCAGTGAAGAAATAGCTGAAGCTTTCTTT
TRBJ2-3	many	NA	TRBV6-2/TRBV6-3	CASSYSSRGMDTQYF	TGTGCCAGCAGTTACTCTTCTAGGGGTATGGATACGCAGTATTTT
TRBJ2-7	many	NA	TRBV12-3/TRBV12-4	CASSLGGFYEQYF	TGTGCCAGCAGTTTAGGAGGGTTCTACGAGCAGTACTTC
TRBJ2-3	many	NA	TRBV20-1	CSARAGSYTDTQYF	TGCAGTGCTAGAGCGGGCTCGTACACAGATACGCAGTATTTT
TRBJ1-1	many	NA	TRBV29-1	CSVRGSGHVNTEAFF	TGCAGCGTTCGTGGGTCCGGCCATGTGAACACTGAAGCTTTCTTT
TRBJ1-1	many	TRBD1	TRBV18	CASSPRPRDRAEAFF	TGTGCCAGCTCACCGCGACCCCGGGACAGGGCTGAAGCTTTCTTT
TRBJ2-1	few	NA	TRBV5-4	CASSIFGEQFF	TGTGCCAGCAGCATCTTTGGCGAGCAGTTCTTC
TRBJ2-1	many	TRBD2	TRBV10-3	CAIRDISGGGSYNEQFF	TGTGCCATCAGAGATATTAGCGGGGGAGGCTCCTACAATGAGCAGTTCTTC
TRBJ1-1	many	NA	TRBV29-1	CSVLAGPPILDTEAFF	TGCAGCGTCCTCGCAGGCCCCCCCATCTTGGACACTGAAGCTTTCTTT
TRBJ1-2	many	TRBD1	TRBV10-3	CAISEQGTGRSGYTF	TGTGCCATCAGTGAGCAGGGGACAGGCCGAAGCGGCTACACCTTC
TRBJ2-7	few	NA	TRBV7-9	CASSSSGEAPYEQYF	TGTGCCAGCAGCTCATCAGGGGAAGCCCCATACGAGCAGTACTTC
TRBJ2-7	few	NA	TRBV12-3/TRBV12-4	CASSPGAVSSYEQYF	TGTGCCAGCAGCCCTGGGGCTGTTAGCTCCTACGAGCAGTACTTC
TRBJ2-7	few	NA	TRBV6-2/TRBV6-3	CASSSYPSGNSYEQYF	TGTGCCAGCAGTTCGTATCCCAGCGGAAACTCCTACGAGCAGTACTTC
TRBJ2-3	few	TRBD2	TRBV6-1	CASSPPGLAGVTQYF	TGTGCCAGCAGTCCACCGGGACTAGCGGGAGTGACGCAGTATTTT
TRBJ1-1	many	NA	TRBV6-2/TRBV6-3	CASSYDLTRNTEAFF	TGTGCCAGCAGTTACGACCTAACAAGGAACACTGAAGCTTTCTTT
TRBJ2-7	NA	NA	TRBV4-3	CASSQERVGGSFISYEQYF	TGCGCCAGCAGCCAAGAAAGGGTTGGGGGGTCCTTCATCTCCTACGAGCAGTACTTC
TRBJ2-1	many	NA	TRBV4-1	CASSPGGKGSYNEQFF	TGCGCCAGCAGCCCAGGGGGGAAGGGGTCCTACAATGAGCAGTTCTTC
TRBJ2-5	many	NA	TRBV5-1	CASSLAVRGGIQETQYF	TGCGCCAGCAGCTTGGCCGTGAGGGGTGGAATCCAAGAGACCCAGTACTTC
TRBJ1-1	few	NA	TRBV7-8	CASSLRTGNNEAFF	TGTGCCAGCAGCCTCCGGACGGGAAATAATGAAGCTTTCTTT
TRBJ1-1	many	NA	TRBV14	CASSQEDSYSEAFF	TGTGCCAGCAGCCAAGAAGATTCGTACAGTGAAGCTTTCTTT
TRBJ1-1	NA	NA	TRBV12-3/TRBV12-4	CASSPRPPQGTEAFF	TGTGCCAGCAGTCCGAGACCCCCCCAAGGCACTGAAGCTTTCTTT
TRBJ2-3	many	TRBD1	TRBV6-5	CASSYHRGRDTQYF	TGTGCCAGCAGTTACCACAGGGGGCGGGATACGCAGTATTTT
TRBJ1-1	few	NA	TRBV5-1	CASSFGAAGNTEAFF	TGCGCCAGCAGCTTTGGGGCGGCGGGGAACACTGAAGCTTTCTTT
TRBJ2-3	many	NA	TRBV20-1	CSAHSKDTQYF	TGCAGTGCCCACTCAAAAGATACGCAGTATTTT
TRBJ2-3	many	NA	TRBV4-1	CASSQEGRRGTFTDTQYF	TGCGCCAGCAGCCAAGAAGGACGTCGCGGTACCTTTACAGATACGCAGTATTTT
TRBJ2-6	few	NA	TRBV18	CASSPPSGANVLTF	TGTGCCAGCTCACCTCCCTCTGGGGCCAACGTCCTGACTTTC
TRBJ1-6	many	NA	TRBV12-3/TRBV12-4	CASSPYRGRGSDNSPLHF	TGTGCCAGCAGCCCTTATCGCGGCAGGGGCTCGGATAATTCACCCCTCCACTTT
TRBJ1-2	NA	NA	TRBV24-1	CATSDPGPANYGYTF	TGTGCCACCAGTGATCCCGGGCCTGCTAACTATGGCTACACCTTC
TRBJ1-1	NA	NA	TRBV18	CASSPPGRGAGTEAFF	TGTGCCAGCTCACCACCAGGTCGGGGGGCGGGCACTGAAGCTTTCTTT
TRBJ2-6	many	TRBD1	TRBV15	CATSRDRGTGANVLTF	TGTGCCACCAGCAGAGACAGGGGGACCGGGGCCAACGTCCTGACTTTC
TRBJ1-1	NA	NA	TRBV19	CASRTAPTSAEAFF	TGTGCCAGTAGGACCGCACCGACTAGCGCTGAAGCTTTCTTT
TRBJ1-5	many	NA	TRBV12-3/TRBV12-4	CASSFGRGDVQPQHF	TGTGCCAGCAGTTTTGGTAGAGGCGATGTTCAGCCCCAGCATTTT
TRBJ2-5	NA	TRBD2	TRBV5-1	CASSLPGLASGETQYF	TGCGCCAGCAGCTTACCGGGACTAGCGAGTGGAGAGACCCAGTACTTC
TRBJ1-6	many	NA	TRBV5-1	CASSHGTGGRENSPLHF	TGCGCCAGCAGCCACGGAACGGGGGGGCGTGAAAATTCACCCCTCCACTTT
TRBJ2-1	NA	TRBD2	TRBV11-3	CASSFVSGSSYNEQFF	TGTGCCAGCAGCTTCGTCAGCGGGAGTTCCTACAATGAGCAGTTCTTC
TRBJ2-1	many	NA	TRBV5-1	CASSLYPNSYNEQFF	TGCGCCAGCAGCTTGTATCCGAACTCCTACAATGAGCAGTTCTTC